This TCR beta chain was captured in a study of cytomegalovirus exposure and HLA in healthy donors. General study points: Later analysis identified several of the most significant clusters that appeared linked to common viral pathogens.

Healthy people donating bone marrow made up the donors. A note on this clone: Its antigen is unidentified.

Vbeta (60) and Jbeta (13) primers were used in the PCR. Profiling relied on immunoSEQ multiplex PCR, and the TCRdb table lists in-frame clones only, not all of them. The repertoire holds about 140,000 clones, with 70% as singletons. The CDR3 totals 14 residues. V lost 5 bases and J lost 3; bases outside the gene matches: 3. Germline-derived CDR1 and CDR2 are SNHLY and FYNNEI. V is TRBV2 and J is TRBJ1-4; 7 bases are shared with TRBD1. Sequenced material: PBMCs. This TCR was sampled from a young woman in good health and CMV-seronegative. The CDR3 DNA follows: TGTGCCAGCAGTACCCAGGGGGCTAATGAAAAACTGTTTTTT. Its translation: CASSTQGANEKLFF.